A selection of T cell receptor beta chains follows, all from one sample in a study of T cell changes during pregnancy in multiple sclerosis. Generated by immunoSEQ multiplex PCR, the TCRdb table keeps only in-frame clones and is missing some. The sample lists tens of thousands of clones; around 92% were seen once. Here the sequenced sample was peripheral blood, taken in the third trimester of pregnancy. Every receptor here comes from a female donor in good health, enrolled as a control in a pregnancy study. Each CDR3 is given with its conserved first and last residue. The D gene is left open where the match is weak. Not all rows give a size; the values are once, few, many and, for expanded clones, a class.

J: TRBJ1-2
D: .
size: .
V: TRBV28
DNA: TGTGCCAGCAGTTTACTGTATGGCTACACCTTC
CDR3: CASSLLYGYTF

J: TRBJ2-5
D: TRBD1
size: .
V: TRBV5-5
DNA: TGTGCCAGCCAGGGGGTGGACCAAGAGACCCAGTACTTC
CDR3: CASQGVDQETQYF

J: TRBJ1-6
D: .
size: .
V: TRBV11-3
DNA: TGTGCCAGCAGCTTAGGCGGGAGGGATTCACCCCTCCACTTT
CDR3: CASSLGGRDSPLHF

J: TRBJ1-1
D: TRBD1
size: .
V: TRBV30
DNA: TGTGCCTGGAGTACAGGGGCCCCTGAAGCTTTCTTT
CDR3: CAWSTGAPEAFF

J: TRBJ1-5
D: TRBD1
size: .
V: TRBV6-5
DNA: TGTGCCAGTCAATCGGGACAGGGGGATCAGCCCCAGCATTTT
CDR3: CASQSGQGDQPQHF

J: TRBJ2-2
D: .
size: .
V: TRBV27
DNA: TGTGCCAGCAGTTTATGGGGGCCCGCGAACACCGGGGAGCTGTTTTTT
CDR3: CASSLWGPANTGELFF

J: TRBJ1-4
D: TRBD1
size: .
V: TRBV7-2
DNA: TGTGCCAGCAGCTTATTGGTATGGGACAGATCAACTAATGAAAAACTGTTTTTT
CDR3: CASSLLVWDRSTNEKLFF

J: TRBJ1-5
D: .
size: .
V: TRBV19
DNA: TGTGCCAGTAGTCGGGACAAGGGGCCTCAGCATTTT
CDR3: CASSRDKGPQHF

J: TRBJ2-7
D: TRBD1
size: .
V: TRBV12-5
DNA: TGTGCTAGTGGCCTGCCGGGACAGGGGCCCGCGAGGCAGTACTTC
CDR3: CASGLPGQGPARQYF

J: TRBJ2-3
D: TRBD2
size: .
V: TRBV19
DNA: TGTGCCACCCTAGCGGGGGGGACAGATACGCAGTATTTT
CDR3: CATLAGGTDTQYF

J: TRBJ1-5
D: TRBD1
size: .
V: TRBV19
DNA: TGTGCCAGTCGACAGGGTTACAGCAATCAGCCCCAGCATTTT
CDR3: CASRQGYSNQPQHF

J: TRBJ1-5
D: .
size: .
V: TRBV4-1
DNA: TGCGCCAGCGCGGTCGGCGTGGTCGGCAATCAGCCCCAGCATTTT
CDR3: CASAVGVVGNQPQHF

J: TRBJ2-3
D: .
size: .
V: TRBV7-8
DNA: TGTGCCAGCAGCTCCAGGACAACAGATACGCAGTATTTT
CDR3: CASSSRTTDTQYF

J: TRBJ1-2
D: .
size: .
V: TRBV2
DNA: TGTGCCAGCAGTACGAACCCAGGCGCCTATGGCTACACCTTC
CDR3: CASSTNPGAYGYTF

J: TRBJ2-5
D: TRBD2
size: .
V: TRBV27
DNA: TGTGCCAGCAGTGGACTAGCGGGGAGGAAGGGGGAGACCCAGTACTTC
CDR3: CASSGLAGRKGETQYF

J: TRBJ1-2
D: .
size: .
V: TRBV5-6
DNA: TGTGCCAGCAGCCCGGAGGGGAGCCATTATGGCTACACCTTC
CDR3: CASSPEGSHYGYTF

J: TRBJ2-5
D: TRBD2
size: .
V: TRBV5-6
DNA: TGTGCCATATCCCCAGCGGGGGGCTCGTGGGAGACCCAGTACTTC
CDR3: CAISPAGGSWETQYF

J: TRBJ2-1
D: TRBD2
size: once
V: TRBV6-6
DNA: TGTGCCAGCAGTTCAGGCGGGGGTGGGCGGAATGAGCAGTTCTTC
CDR3: CASSSGGGGRNEQFF

J: TRBJ2-5
D: TRBD2
size: .
V: TRBV14
DNA: TGTGCCAGCAGCCCGGCTGTGACTAGCTATCTAGGCCAAGAGACCCAGTACTTC
CDR3: CASSPAVTSYLGQETQYF

J: TRBJ1-2
D: TRBD1
size: once
V: TRBV5-1
DNA: TGCGCCAGCAGCATACCGACAGGGGCGGATGGCTACACCTTC
CDR3: CASSIPTGADGYTF

J: TRBJ2-1
D: TRBD2
size: .
V: TRBV7-3
DNA: TGTGCCAGCAGCTTATGGGGTAGCGGGGATGACTCCTACAATGAGCAGTTCTTC
CDR3: CASSLWGSGDDSYNEQFF

J: TRBJ2-3
D: TRBD2
size: .
V: TRBV4-2
DNA: TGTGCCAGCAGCCAAGAGATAGCGGGAGGACCTAGCACAGATACGCAGTATTTT
CDR3: CASSQEIAGGPSTDTQYF

J: TRBJ2-7
D: .
size: .
V: TRBV7-2
DNA: TGTGCCAGCAGCTCACGGAGATCTGATTACGAGCAGTACTTC
CDR3: CASSSRRSDYEQYF

J: TRBJ2-7
D: TRBD1
size: .
V: TRBV5-5
DNA: TGTGCCAGCAGCTTGGGACAGGGAATATACACCTACGAGCAGTACTTC
CDR3: CASSLGQGIYTYEQYF

J: TRBJ2-3
D: .
size: .
V: TRBV6-5
DNA: TGTGCCAGCAGTCGCGCAGGGACAGATACGCAGTATTTT
CDR3: CASSRAGTDTQYF

J: TRBJ2-1
D: .
size: .
V: TRBV11-2
DNA: TGTGCCAGCAGCTTAGATCAGGGGGAGCAGTTCTTC
CDR3: CASSLDQGEQFF

J: TRBJ2-1
D: TRBD2
size: .
V: TRBV9
DNA: TGTGCCAGCAGCGTTCTTAGGACTAGCGGGGCCAATGAGCAGTTCTTC
CDR3: CASSVLRTSGANEQFF

J: TRBJ2-1
D: TRBD2
size: .
V: TRBV27
DNA: TGTGCCAGCAGTCTAGCGGGACTGGCGATCAAAGGGCAGTTCTTC
CDR3: CASSLAGLAIKGQFF

J: TRBJ2-1
D: TRBD2
size: .
V: TRBV6-5
DNA: TGTGCCAGCAGGACCTGGGCTAGCGGGGACCTTTGGTTCTTC
CDR3: CASRTWASGDLWFF

J: TRBJ1-6
D: .
size: .
V: TRBV7-9
DNA: TGTGCCGTCGTGGGGGAGGCCTCCTATAATTCACCCCTCCACTTT
CDR3: CAVVGEASYNSPLHF

J: TRBJ2-3
D: .
size: .
V: TRBV18
DNA: TGTGCCAGCTCACAGGAGGGGTTATGGCAGTATTTT
CDR3: CASSQEGLWQYF

J: TRBJ2-7
D: TRBD1
size: .
V: TRBV18
DNA: TGTGCCAGCTCATCGGGACAGTGGCCGGAGTACTTC
CDR3: CASSSGQWPEYF

J: TRBJ2-2
D: .
size: once
V: TRBV6-5
DNA: TGTGCCAGCAGTGAAAGCGAGAGGGGGGAGCTGTTTTTT
CDR3: CASSESERGELFF

J: TRBJ2-5
D: .
size: .
V: TRBV7-2
DNA: TGTGCCAGCAGCTTTGACTGGGAGACCCAGTACTTC
CDR3: CASSFDWETQYF

J: TRBJ2-7
D: .
size: .
V: TRBV4-1
DNA: TGCGCCAGCAGCCAATCCGACTGGAGCTCCTACGAGCAGTACTTC
CDR3: CASSQSDWSSYEQYF

J: TRBJ2-7
D: TRBD2
size: .
V: TRBV7-3
DNA: TGTGCCAGCAGCTTACAAGCGGGGGAGTCCTACGAGCAGTACTTC
CDR3: CASSLQAGESYEQYF

J: TRBJ1-5
D: .
size: .
V: TRBV18
DNA: TGTGCCAGCTCACCCGGACAGCGAGAACCCCAGCATTTT
CDR3: CASSPGQREPQHF

J: TRBJ1-2
D: .
size: .
V: TRBV6-5
DNA: TGTGCCAGCAGTATGGGGCCGCTGGCAGGCTATGGCTACACCTTC
CDR3: CASSMGPLAGYGYTF

J: TRBJ1-5
D: .
size: .
V: TRBV7-8
DNA: TGTGCCAGCAGCTTAGGGACGGGAAGCAATCAGCCCCAGCATTTT
CDR3: CASSLGTGSNQPQHF

J: TRBJ2-1
D: .
size: .
V: TRBV19
DNA: TGTGCCAGTAAGGGGTATTCCTACAATGAGCAGTTCTTC
CDR3: CASKGYSYNEQFF

J: TRBJ2-4
D: TRBD2
size: .
V: TRBV9
DNA: TGTGCCAGCAGCGTCGCTAGCGGGGTTAAAAACATTCAGTACTTC
CDR3: CASSVASGVKNIQYF

J: TRBJ2-1
D: TRBD2
size: .
V: TRBV7-9
DNA: TGTGCCAGCAGCCAGCCAGCGGGAGGGTCCTACAATGAGCAGTTCTTC
CDR3: CASSQPAGGSYNEQFF

J: TRBJ2-1
D: TRBD2
size: few
V: TRBV9
DNA: TGTGCCAGCAGCCCCGGGGGGTCGACTGGGCTGCAGTTCTTC
CDR3: CASSPGGSTGLQFF

J: TRBJ2-5
D: TRBD2
size: .
V: TRBV11-3
DNA: TGTGCCAGCAGCTTAGGACTAGCGGGAGTAAGGGAGACCCAGTACTTC
CDR3: CASSLGLAGVRETQYF

J: TRBJ2-1
D: TRBD2
size: .
V: TRBV2
DNA: TGTGCCAGCAGGTCCGCGGGGGGTATCTACAATGAGCAGTTCTTC
CDR3: CASRSAGGIYNEQFF